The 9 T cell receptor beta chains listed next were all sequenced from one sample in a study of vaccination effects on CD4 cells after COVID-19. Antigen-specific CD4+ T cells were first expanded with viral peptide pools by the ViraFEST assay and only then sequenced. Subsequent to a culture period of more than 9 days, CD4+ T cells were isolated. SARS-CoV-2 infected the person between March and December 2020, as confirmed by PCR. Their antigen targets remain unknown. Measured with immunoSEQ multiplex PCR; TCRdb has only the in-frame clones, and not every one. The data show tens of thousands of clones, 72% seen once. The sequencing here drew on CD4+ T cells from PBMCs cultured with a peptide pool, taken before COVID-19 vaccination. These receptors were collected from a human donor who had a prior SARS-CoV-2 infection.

For the CDR3, the DNA is TGTGCCTGGAGTGTACAGGGTGGCTATGGCTACACCTTC. This encodes CAWSVQGGYGYTF. The rearrangement joins TRBV30 to TRBJ1-2; D is perhaps TRBD1 (6 bases). From germline, CDR1 is GTSNPN and CDR2 SVGIG (reference sequence). The CDR3 loop spans 13 amino acids. V was shortened by 0 bases and J by 4 bases, with 9 bases between the two germline ends.

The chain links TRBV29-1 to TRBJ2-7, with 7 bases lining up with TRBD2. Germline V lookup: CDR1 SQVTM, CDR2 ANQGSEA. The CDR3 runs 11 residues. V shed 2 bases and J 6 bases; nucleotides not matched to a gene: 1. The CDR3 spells CSVERGSEQYF. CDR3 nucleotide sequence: TGCAGCGTTGAACGCGGGAGCGAGCAGTACTTC.

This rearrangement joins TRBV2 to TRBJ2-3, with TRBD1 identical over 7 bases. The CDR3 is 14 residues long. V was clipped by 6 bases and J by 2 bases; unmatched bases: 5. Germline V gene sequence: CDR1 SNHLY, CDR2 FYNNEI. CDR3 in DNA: TGTGCCAGCAGAGAGGGGGCCTACACAGATACGCAGTATTTT. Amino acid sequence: CASREGAYTDTQYF.

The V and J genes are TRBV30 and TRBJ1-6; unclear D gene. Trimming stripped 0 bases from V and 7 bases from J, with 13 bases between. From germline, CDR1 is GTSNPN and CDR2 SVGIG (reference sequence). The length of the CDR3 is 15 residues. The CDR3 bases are TGTGCCTGGAGTGTAATGGGTCCGCGAAATTCACCCCTCCACTTT. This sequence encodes CAWSVMGPRNSPLHF. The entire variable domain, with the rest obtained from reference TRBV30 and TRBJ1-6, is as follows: SQTIHQWPATLVQPVGSPLSLECTVEGTSNPNLYWYRQAAGRGLQLLFYSVGIGQISSEVPQNLSASRPQDRQFILSSKKLLLSDSGFYLCAWSVMGPRNSPLHFGNGTRLTVT.

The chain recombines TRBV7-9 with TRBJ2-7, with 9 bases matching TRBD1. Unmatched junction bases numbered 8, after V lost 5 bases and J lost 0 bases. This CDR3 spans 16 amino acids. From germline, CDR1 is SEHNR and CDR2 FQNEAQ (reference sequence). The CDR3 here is CASSNGTGSFSYEQYF. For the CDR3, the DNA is TGTGCCAGCAGCAACGGGACAGGGTCTTTCTCCTACGAGCAGTACTTC.

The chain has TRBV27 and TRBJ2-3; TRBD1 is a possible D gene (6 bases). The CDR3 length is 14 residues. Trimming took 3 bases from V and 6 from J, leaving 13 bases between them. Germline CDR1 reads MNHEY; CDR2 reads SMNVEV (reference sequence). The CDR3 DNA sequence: TGTGCCAGCAGTTTTGGGGGCCCCTACGATACGCAGTATTTT. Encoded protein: CASSFGGPYDTQYF.

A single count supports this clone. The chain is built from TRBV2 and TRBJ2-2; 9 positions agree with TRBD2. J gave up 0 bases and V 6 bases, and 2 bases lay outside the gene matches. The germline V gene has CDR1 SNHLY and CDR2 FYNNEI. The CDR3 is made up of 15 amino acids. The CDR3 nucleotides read TGTGCCAGCAGACGACTAGCGGCGAACACCGGGGAGCTGTTTTTT. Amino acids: CASRRLAANTGELFF.

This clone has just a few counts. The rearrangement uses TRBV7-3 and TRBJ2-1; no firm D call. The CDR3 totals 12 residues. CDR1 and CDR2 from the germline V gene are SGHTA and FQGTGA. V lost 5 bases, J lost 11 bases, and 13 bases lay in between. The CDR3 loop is CASSQTELKQFF. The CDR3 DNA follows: TGTGCCAGCAGCCAAACTGAACTAAAGCAGTTCTTC.

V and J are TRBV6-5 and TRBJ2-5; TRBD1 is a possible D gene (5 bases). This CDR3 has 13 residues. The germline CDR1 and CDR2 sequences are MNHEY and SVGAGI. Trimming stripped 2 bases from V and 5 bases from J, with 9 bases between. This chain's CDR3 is CASSYLGPETQYF. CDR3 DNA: TGTGCCAGCAGTTACCTGGGGCCGGAGACCCAGTACTTC.